Following are 19 T cell receptor beta chains from one sample sequenced in a study of blood T cell repertoires in COVID-19. Measured with immunoSEQ multiplex PCR; TCRdb has only the in-frame clones, and not every one. The data show roughly 260,000 clones, with 91% seen just once and around 2.5% held by the top ten. The sequenced sample was peripheral blood. Receptors originate from a person under 30 with COVID-19, enrolled during active disease.

This chain uses TRBV6-5 with TRBJ2-1; TRBD2 aligns across 7 bases. Germline values: CDR1 MNHEY, CDR2 SVGAGI. Trimming at V came to 0 bases and at J to 3 bases, leaving 5 bases not matched to a gene. This CDR3 has 16 amino acids. This CDR3 is CASSYSVQRGYNEQFF. The CDR3 bases are TGTGCCAGCAGTTACTCGGTCCAGCGGGGCTACAATGAGCAGTTCTTC.

The gene calls are TRBV7-2 and TRBJ2-3; 11 bases line up with TRBD2. CDR3 size: 15 residues. Per germline, CDR1 SGHTA and CDR2 FQGNSA. Germline trimming cut 5 bases from V and 6 bases from J; bases unmatched to any gene: 7. The chain's CDR3 is CASSPLAGVTDTQYF. DNA for the CDR3: TGTGCCAGCAGCCCACTAGCGGGAGTAACGGATACGCAGTATTTT.

V usage is TRBV28 and J usage is TRBJ2-3; TRBD2 might be the D (5 bases). This CDR3 region has 15 residues. Germline CDR1 reads MDHEN; CDR2 reads SYDVKM. Trimming shortened V by 5 bases and J by 4 bases, and 16 bases separated the two germline ends. The CDR3 coding sequence is TGTGCCAGCAGTCAGGCAGGAGGACCCCCAGATACGCAGTATTTT. Amino acid sequence: CASSQAGGPPDTQYF.

V usage is TRBV6-2 or TRBV6-3 and J usage is TRBJ2-1, with a tentative D call TRBD1 (6 bases). Trimming removed 0 bases at V and 5 bases at J, with 14 bases between. Germline assignment: CDR1 MNHEY and CDR2 SVGEGT. The CDR3 loop spans 16 amino acids. CDR3 bases: TGTGCCAGCAGTTACTCACACGACAGGCAGGACAATGAGCAGTTCTTC. It translates to CASSYSHDRQDNEQFF.

A few counts support this clone. DNA for the CDR3: TGTGCCAGTAGGGCTAGCGGGAAGAGTGAGCAGTTCTTC. This translates into CASRASGKSEQFF. The chain carries TRBV19 and TRBJ2-1; TRBD2 agrees at 9 bases. V gave up 6 bases and J gave up 9 bases; unmatched junction bases: 6. The germline V gene has CDR1 LNHDA and CDR2 SQIVND (reference sequence). This CDR3 has 13 amino acids.

V usage is TRBV24-1 and J usage is TRBJ2-5; D not certain. CDR1 KGHDR and CDR2 SFDVKD come from the germline V gene. The CDR3 spans 11 residues. V lost 7 bases and J lost 4, with 6 bases in between. The CDR3 region has the DNA TGTGCCACCAGCTATCGAGAGACCCAGTACTTC. Its protein is CATSYRETQYF.

The DNA of the CDR3 is TGTGCCAGCAGGTCGTCGGGACAGGGTAATTCACCCCTCCACTTT. This encodes CASRSSGQGNSPLHF. The rearrangement links TRBV5-6 to TRBJ1-6; 9 positions match TRBD1. The CDR3 length is 15 residues. Germline loops: CDR1 SGHDT, CDR2 YYEEEE. V was pared by 5 bases and J by 6 bases, with 6 bases of the junction left unmatched.

The gene calls are TRBV5-1 and TRBJ2-1; 11 nucleotides agree with TRBD2. In germline, CDR1 is SGHRS, CDR2 YFSETQ. The CDR3 is 15 amino acids. V lost 0 bases and J lost 6; bases outside the gene matches: 2. CDR3 protein: CASSLELAGVNEQFF. In nucleotides, the CDR3 is TGCGCCAGCAGCTTGGAACTAGCGGGGGTCAATGAGCAGTTCTTC. The full variable domain, completed using reference TRBV5-1 and TRBJ2-1, is KAGVTQTPRYLIKTRGQQVTLSCSPISGHRSVSWYQQTPGQGLQFLFEYFSETQRNKGNFPGRFSGRQFSNSRSEMNVSTLELGDSALYLCASSLELAGVNEQFFGPGTRLTVL.

V usage is TRBV6-5 and J usage is TRBJ1-1; D is possibly TRBD1 (5 bases). Germline CDR1 MNHEY, CDR2 SVGAGI. The CDR3 spans 15 residues. With 5 bases removed from V and 1 base from J, the gap between germline ends came to 14 bases. Here the CDR3 reads CASSPGTLGNTEAFF. CDR3 nucleotides: TGTGCCAGCAGTCCCGGGACTTTAGGGAACACTGAAGCTTTCTTT.

The rearrangement uses TRBV11-2 and TRBJ1-6; D may be TRBD1 (6 bases). Germline CDR1 reads SGHAT; CDR2 reads FQNNGV. V lost 0 bases to trimming and J lost 5 bases, with 14 bases between them. CDR3 length equals 17 residues. CDR3 loop: CASSLDHRDLHNSPLHF. The CDR3 DNA is TGTGCCAGCAGCTTAGATCACAGGGATCTACATAATTCACCCCTCCACTTT.

This clone was recorded at least ten times. The rearrangement links TRBV11-2 to TRBJ2-2; D remains unclear. The CDR3 sequence is 14 residues long. Germline CDR1 and CDR2: SGHAT and FQNNGV. V dropped 2 bases and J dropped 4 bases, with 8 bases sitting between them. The CDR3 nucleotides are TGTGCCAGCAGCTTAAATCGAGGCACCGGGGAGCTGTTTTTT. It encodes CASSLNRGTGELFF.

The CDR3 protein is CASSRTSGRGNIQYF. CDR3 in DNA: TGTGCCAGTAGTAGGACTAGCGGGAGGGGGAACATTCAGTACTTC. J is TRBJ2-4 and V is TRBV19; 15 bases are a match to TRBD2. This CDR3 contains 15 residues. Germline loops: CDR1 LNHDA, CDR2 SQIVND (reference sequence). The V gene end was trimmed by 4 bases and the J gene end by 7 bases; junction bases not matched to a gene: 2.

The rearrangement joins TRBV10-3 to TRBJ2-7; tentatively, D is TRBD2 (6 bases). This CDR3 contains 14 residues. Looked up from germline, CDR1 is ENHRY and CDR2 is SYGVKD. V was trimmed by 7 bases and J by 7 bases, leaving 20 bases between them. The DNA for the CDR3 is TGTGCCATCAAAGTCCCGGACTACGCGGGGGAGCAGTACTTC. Its protein product is CAIKVPDYAGEQYF.

V usage is TRBV10-3 and J usage is TRBJ2-3, with 7 nucleotides matching TRBD2. The CDR3 has 13 amino acids. V lost 4 bases, J lost 6 bases, and 4 bases stayed unmatched. In germline, CDR1 is ENHRY, CDR2 SYGVKD. The CDR3 DNA follows: TGTGCCATCAGTGGACTAGCACTGGATACGCAGTATTTT. It yields the protein CAISGLALDTQYF.

J is TRBJ2-1 and V is TRBV7-2, with 11 positions matching TRBD2. V shed 6 bases, J shed 8 bases, and the junction held 9 bases outside the gene matches. The CDR3 loop spans 15 amino acids. The germline gives CDR1 SGHTA, CDR2 FQGNSA. The CDR3 is CASRMTSGNSYEQFF. As DNA, the CDR3 is TGTGCCAGCAGGATGACTAGCGGGAATAGTTATGAGCAGTTCTTC.

On this clone: Additional DNA sequences in this sample encode the identical CDR3. This rearrangement joins TRBV7-6 to TRBJ2-7; D remains ambiguous. This CDR3 contains 14 residues. Germline lookup yields CDR1 SGHVS and CDR2 FNYEAQ. Trimming removed 0 bases from V and 2 bases from J, with 8 bases in between. CDR3 nucleotide sequence: TGTGCCAGCAGCTTAGCGGGCCAGACCTACGAGCAGTACTTC. This gives the protein CASSLAGQTYEQYF.

This clone was recorded only once. The chain is built from TRBV12-5 and TRBJ2-5, with a possible D match to TRBD1 (5 bases). The V gene lost 2 bases and the J gene lost 3 bases, with 16 bases spanning the gap. Germline V gives CDR1 LGHNT, CDR2 FRNRAP. This CDR3 has 16 amino acids. This chain's CDR3 is CASGLQTAPGKETQYF. The CDR3 nucleotides read TGTGCTAGTGGTTTGCAAACAGCCCCAGGGAAAGAGACCCAGTACTTC.

The chain couples TRBV7-2 to TRBJ1-2; TRBD1 aligns across 8 bases. The CDR3 runs 14 residues. Trimming at V came to 5 bases and at J to 11 bases, leaving 13 bases not matched to a gene. Germline CDR1 is SGHTA and CDR2 is FQGNSA. DNA for the CDR3: TGTGCCAGCAGCAATGAGCGGACAGGGTCCCCTTACACCTTC. Translated, it gives CASSNERTGSPYTF. Combining the CDR3 with reference TRBV7-2 and TRBJ1-2 gives the whole variable domain GAGVSQSPSNKVTEKGKDVELRCDPISGHTALYWYRQSLGQGLEFLIYFQGNSAPDKSGLPSDRFSAERTGGSVSTLTIQRTQQEDSAVYLCASSNERTGSPYTFGSGTRLTVV.

The J gene is TRBJ1-4, the V gene TRBV21-1; the D call of TRBD1 is as the table states it, not checked on the DNA. TRBV21-1 is a listed pseudogene. CDR3 length equals 16 residues. CDR3 loop: CASSIGQGHYLEGHFF. The CDR3 DNA is TGTGCCAGCAGTATAGGACAGGGGCACTATCTCGAAGGACACTTTTTT.